These 22 T cell receptor beta chains share one sample of origin, sequenced in a study of post-analysis software for immune sequencing data. Study conclusions and caveats: Five or six TRBV segments, TRBV5-6, TRBV5-1 and TRBV20-1 among them, were found more frequent in patients than controls.

Prepared TCR beta cDNA libraries contained unique molecular identifiers. TCRdb re-analysed the PCR reads in MiXCR, keeping a single row per CDR3 protein. The top ten hold 4.6% of the sample, which has about 820,000 distinct CDR3 sequences, about 50% seen once. Their antigens remain unidentified. Sequencing was carried out using blood. Receptors originate from a girl between 5 and 17 years old with multiple sclerosis.

This clonotype came up a few times. This rearrangement joins TRBV2 to TRBJ1-5; possibly TRBD1 for D (5 bases). This CDR3 is 16 amino acids long. Germline V gene data show CDR1 as SNHLY and CDR2 as FYNNEI. Trimming removed 6 bases from V and 3 bases from J, with 18 bases in between. The CDR3: CASSSAGGTFNQPQHF. CDR3 nucleotide sequence: TGTGCCAGCAGCTCGGCGGGGGGGACCTTCAATCAGCCCCAGCATTTT. Full variable domain (outside the CDR3, taken from reference TRBV2 and TRBJ1-5): EPEVTQTPSHQVTQMGQEVILRCVPISNHLYFYWYRQILGQKVEFLVSFYNNEISEKSEIFDDQFSVERPDGSNFTLKIRSTKLEDSAMYFCASSSAGGTFNQPQHFGDGTRLSIL.

There are a few counts of this clonotype. The chain is built from TRBV6-1 and TRBJ2-7, with TRBD1 matching 8 bases. V dropped 2 bases and J dropped 6; count of bases not matched to a gene: 12. From germline, CDR1 is MNHNS and CDR2 SASEGT. This CDR3 region has 16 residues. The CDR3 loop reads CASSEWGQDIGIEQYF. In DNA, the CDR3 is TGTGCCAGCAGTGAATGGGGACAGGATATTGGGATCGAGCAGTACTTC.

This chain uses TRBV3-1 with TRBJ2-3; 8 nucleotides align to TRBD2. This CDR3 spans 16 amino acids. Losses at the gene ends were 2 bases for V and 8 bases for J; bases not matched to a gene: 12. Germline CDR1 and CDR2: LGHDT and YNNKEL (reference sequence). The CDR3 sequence: CASSQRSGGRTPTQYF. In DNA form, the CDR3 reads TGTGCCAGCAGCCAAAGATCGGGCGGGAGGACCCCTACGCAGTATTTT.

This clonotype appeared many times. The chain recombines TRBV5-1 with TRBJ2-7; TRBD1 matches at 11 bases. V gave up 4 bases and J gave up 3 bases; unmatched junction bases: 0. CDR3 length: 13 residues. From germline, CDR1 is SGHRS and CDR2 YFSETQ. Here the CDR3 reads CASSGTGGYEQYF. Here the CDR3 DNA reads TGCGCCAGCAGCGGGACAGGGGGCTACGAGCAGTACTTC.

The chain carries TRBV12-3 or TRBV12-4 and TRBJ2-1, with TRBD1 matching over 12 bases. V lost 6 bases, J lost 8 bases, and 5 bases stayed unmatched. This CDR3 has 14 amino acids. CDR3: CASRGQGAYYEQFF. Here the CDR3 DNA reads TGTGCCAGCAGGGGACAGGGGGCGTACTATGAGCAGTTCTTC.

This clonotype has just a few counts. The chain recombines TRBV27 with TRBJ2-1; D unresolved. Between the trimmed V and J ends, which lost 7 bases and 4 bases, there was a span of 8 bases. Per the germline V gene, CDR1 is MNHEY and CDR2 is SMNVEV (reference sequence). The CDR3 is 12 amino acids. CDR3 region: CASTGGYNEQFF. The DNA of the CDR3 is TGTGCCAGCACGGGCGGATACAATGAGCAGTTCTTC.

There are a few counts of this clonotype. The gene calls are TRBV5-1 and TRBJ2-1; weak D call: TRBD2 (6 bases). Germline-derived CDR1 and CDR2 are SGHRS and YFSETQ. The CDR3 contains 16 residues. V lost 2 bases, J lost 0 bases, and 12 bases lay in between. The CDR3 reads CASSFTGRSSYNEQFF. CDR3 in DNA: TGCGCCAGCAGCTTCACGGGGAGGAGCTCCTACAATGAGCAGTTCTTC.

This clonotype was seen just once. The chain carries TRBV7-2 and TRBJ2-3; D is ambiguous. V was clipped by 0 bases and J by 1 base, with 17 bases between them. Per germline, CDR1 SGHTA and CDR2 FQGNSA. The CDR3 runs 18 residues. In nucleotides, the CDR3 is TGTGCCAGCAGCTTAGCCGGCTGGCCGATAGGAGGCACAGATACGCAGTATTTT. Translating gives CASSLAGWPIGGTDTQYF.

V gene TRBV20-1 combines with J gene TRBJ2-4, with 9 bases identical to TRBD2. The CDR3 extends over 14 amino acids. Germline values: CDR1 DFQATT, CDR2 SNEGSKA (reference sequence). V gave up 7 bases and J gave up 2 bases; unmatched junction bases: 6. In DNA, the CDR3 is TGCAGTGTAGCGGGAGCGAGGACCAAAAACATTCAGTACTTC. The encoded protein is CSVAGARTKNIQYF.

The chain uses TRBV14 and TRBJ2-3; perhaps TRBD2 as D (5 bases). This CDR3 region has 15 residues. Trimming took 1 base from V and 4 from J, leaving 12 bases between them. The germline CDR1 and CDR2 sequences are SGHDN and FVKESK. CDR3 amino acids: CASSQARGLADTQYF. The CDR3 DNA sequence: TGTGCCAGCAGCCAAGCGCGCGGGTTGGCAGATACGCAGTATTTT.

The gene calls are TRBV7-2 and TRBJ2-1; 12 nucleotides match TRBD2. V trimming: 3 bases; J trimming: 9 bases; junction bases outside the gene matches: 6. The V gene's germline CDR1 is SGHTA and CDR2 FQGNSA. The CDR3 totals 15 residues. The CDR3 region is CASSFGLAGYPEQFF. CDR3 nucleotides: TGTGCCAGCAGCTTCGGACTAGCGGGGTACCCTGAGCAGTTCTTC.

This clonotype was seen only a few times. This chain uses TRBV15 with TRBJ2-4; D perhaps matches TRBD1 (5 bases). The CDR3 runs 16 residues. Germline values: CDR1 LNHNV, CDR2 YYDKDF (reference sequence). The ends were cut back, 0 bases at V and 0 bases at J, with 9 bases in the middle. The CDR3 region is CATSRDQGSAKNIQYF. CDR3 DNA: TGTGCCACCAGCAGAGATCAGGGCTCAGCCAAAAACATTCAGTACTTC. The whole variable domain, filled in from reference TRBV15 and TRBJ2-4, reads DAMVIQNPRYQVTQFGKPVTLSCSQTLNHNVMYWYQQKSSQAPKLLFHYYDKDFNNEADTPDNFQSRRPNTSFCFLDIRSPGLGDTAMYLCATSRDQGSAKNIQYFGAGTRLSVL.

The genes are TRBV11-2 and TRBJ1-2, with D unclear. The V gene lost 4 bases and the J gene lost 4 bases, with 7 bases spanning the gap. The CDR3 runs 12 residues. The V gene's germline CDR1 is SGHAT and CDR2 FQNNGV. The CDR3 coding sequence is TGTGCCAGCAGCTCCGGGCGCTATGGCTACACCTTC. Translation: CASSSGRYGYTF.

V and J are TRBV2 and TRBJ2-5, with TRBD2 identical over 8 bases. Germline CDR1 and CDR2: SNHLY and FYNNEI. The V segment lost 6 bases and the J segment 5 bases; nucleotides outside the gene matches: 8. CDR3 length: 14 residues. As DNA, the CDR3 is TGTGCCAGCAGAGAGTCGGGGGGGTTGGAGACCCAGTACTTC. It encodes CASRESGGLETQYF.

The chain couples TRBV6-2 or TRBV6-3 to TRBJ2-3; 13 bases map to TRBD2. Germline V gives CDR1 MNHEY, CDR2 SVGEGT. J lost 3 bases, V lost 7 bases, and 7 bases had no gene match. The CDR3 loop spans 16 amino acids. The CDR3 reads CASMEGLAGRTDTQYF. In nucleotides, the CDR3 is TGTGCCAGCATGGAGGGACTAGCGGGAAGGACAGATACGCAGTATTTT.

This chain links TRBV24-1 with TRBJ1-2; weak D call: TRBD1 (5 bases). V was clipped by 4 bases and J by 4 bases, with 9 bases between them. CDR1 is KGHDR, CDR2 SFDVKD, per germline. CDR3 length: 13 amino acids. The CDR3 region has the DNA TGTGCCACCAGTGAGGGACCGTTCTATGGCTACACCTTC. Its protein product is CATSEGPFYGYTF.

The chain combines TRBV12-3 or TRBV12-4 with TRBJ2-7, with D unclear. Trimming stripped 5 bases from V and 2 bases from J, with 13 bases between. The CDR3 extends over 14 amino acids. As DNA, the CDR3 is TGTGCCAGCAGTCCCCCAAACAGCCCCTACGAGCAGTACTTC. Its protein is CASSPPNSPYEQYF.

The rearrangement links TRBV6-5 to TRBJ1-1; D is perhaps TRBD1 (6 bases). The CDR3 spans 15 residues. Germline-derived CDR1 and CDR2 are MNHEY and SVGAGI. V was trimmed by 2 bases and J by 5 bases, leaving 15 bases between them. The CDR3: CASSYADRPPTEAFF. The DNA of the CDR3 is TGTGCCAGCAGTTACGCCGACAGGCCCCCGACTGAAGCTTTCTTT.

This rearrangement joins TRBV10-3 to TRBJ2-3; D is tentatively TRBD1 or TRBD2 (5 bases each). This CDR3 contains 14 residues. Deletions cut 4 bases from V and 5 bases from J, with 13 bases between. Germline CDR1 is ENHRY and CDR2 is SYGVKD. Written as DNA, the CDR3 is TGTGCCATCAGTGGAGGGGTAGGCGAAGATACGCAGTATTTT. Its translation is CAISGGVGEDTQYF.

The chain recombines TRBV15 with TRBJ2-6, with 7 bases aligning to TRBD1. The trim removed 0 bases at V and 9 bases at J, leaving 11 bases unmatched. Germline assignment: CDR1 LNHNV and CDR2 YYDKDF (reference sequence). The CDR3 is made up of 17 amino acids. The CDR3 DNA reads as TGTGCCACCAGCAGAGATACGACAGGGAGTAGGGTCAACGTCCTGACTTTC. Translated: CATSRDTTGSRVNVLTF.

The V and J genes are TRBV12-3 or TRBV12-4 and TRBJ2-3, with D possibly TRBD1 on 6 matching bases. CDR3 size: 16 residues. V lost 5 bases, J lost 0 bases, and 15 bases lay in between. CDR3 nucleotides: TGTGCCAGCAGTGGCTCGGGACAAGCTAGCACAGATACGCAGTATTTT. The encoded protein is CASSGSGQASTDTQYF.

The chain carries TRBV7-9 and TRBJ1-6; D is possibly TRBD1 (6 bases). Germline V lookup: CDR1 SEHNR, CDR2 FQNEAQ (reference sequence). The germline V and J ends were trimmed by 5 bases and 7 bases, with 21 bases remaining between them. The CDR3 is 17 amino acids. As DNA, the CDR3 is TGTGCCAGCAGCCGTCCGGGACACTCCATGAAGAATTCACCCCTCCACTTT. Its protein product is CASSRPGHSMKNSPLHF.